This TCR beta chain was sequenced during a study of blood T cell repertoires in COVID-19. Germline CDR1 SNHLY, CDR2 FYNNEI. CDR3 length: 13 residues. Trimming removed 9 bases from V and 4 bases from J; junction bases left unmatched: 6. The method was immunoSEQ multiplex PCR; TCRdb's version includes in-frame clones alone and lacks a portion of them. This table has 100,000 to 120,000 clones, 81% appearing once. This clonotype originated in a man aged 45-65 years with acute or convalescent COVID-19. The chain carries TRBV2 and TRBJ1-1; 9 bases map to TRBD1. The material sequenced was peripheral blood. The CDR3 loop is CASPNRGLTEAFF. The CDR3 nucleotides read TGTGCCAGTCCGAACAGGGGGCTCACTGAAGCTTTCTTT. The full variable domain, in which reference TRBV2 and TRBJ1-1 provide the parts outside the CDR3, is EPEVTQTPSHQVTQMGQEVILRCVPISNHLYFYWYRQILGQKVEFLVSFYNNEISEKSEIFDDQFSVERPDGSNFTLKIRSTKLEDSAMYFCASPNRGLTEAFFGQGTRLTVV.